This passage covers 23 T cell receptor beta chains from one sample sequenced in a study of cytomegalovirus exposure and HLA in healthy donors. It was with 60 Vbeta and 13 Jbeta primers that the PCR ran. Libraries were prepared by immunoSEQ multiplex PCR; TCRdb keeps only in-frame clonotypes and omits some of them. The top ten hold around 2% of the sample, which has 120,000 or so clones, approximately 78% seen once. Sample: PBMCs. The receptors stem from a man in his forties in good health and CMV-seronegative.

This chain uses TRBV6-5 with TRBJ1-2; weak D call: TRBD1 (5 bases). The length of the CDR3 is 13 residues. Trimming removed 8 bases from V and 4 bases from J, with 14 bases in between. Germline V CDR1 and CDR2: MNHEY, SVGAGI. The CDR3 coding sequence is TGTGCCAGCGGGGGGGGATTGACCTATGGCTACACCTTC. Its protein product is CASGGGLTYGYTF.

The table lists this clone with a few counts. V is TRBV28 and J is TRBJ2-6; TRBD2 might be the D (5 bases). V was cut by 3 bases and J by 0 bases, with 15 bases left in between. This CDR3 contains 18 residues. CDR1 is MDHEN, CDR2 SYDVKM, per germline. CDR3 DNA sequence: TGTGCCAGCAGTTTCCTGACCGGACTTATCTCTGGGGCCAACGTCCTGACTTTC. This encodes CASSFLTGLISGANVLTF.

V is TRBV20-1 and J is TRBJ1-1; D not certain. Per the germline V gene, CDR1 is DFQATT and CDR2 is SNEGSKA (reference sequence). The CDR3 is 11 residues long. V dropped 5 bases and J dropped 5 bases, with 9 bases sitting between them. CDR3 loop: CSAPLETEAFF. The CDR3 DNA sequence: TGCAGTGCTCCCCTAGAAACTGAAGCTTTCTTT.

The chain uses TRBV27 and TRBJ1-1, with D uncertain. The CDR3 is 13 amino acids. In germline, CDR1 is MNHEY, CDR2 SMNVEV (reference sequence). Trimming removed 8 bases from V and 0 bases from J, with 10 bases in between. As DNA, the CDR3 is TGTGCCAGCGGGCGACGGATGAACACTGAAGCTTTCTTT. Its translation: CASGRRMNTEAFF.

This chain links TRBV9 with TRBJ2-3; TRBD2 matches at 8 bases. V lost 3 bases, J lost 3 bases, and 3 bases stayed unmatched. The CDR3 contains 14 residues. Germline V gene lookup returns CDR1 SGDLS and CDR2 YYNGEE. CDR3: CASSAGTRTDTQYF. CDR3 sequence (DNA): TGTGCCAGCAGCGCCGGGACTAGGACAGATACGCAGTATTTT. Full variable domain (missing parts from reference TRBV9 and TRBJ2-3): DSGVTQTPKHLITATGQRVTLRCSPRSGDLSVYWYQQSLDQGLQFLIQYYNGEERAKGNILERFSAQQFPDLHSELNLSSLELGDSALYFCASSAGTRTDTQYFGPGTRLTVL.

The chain carries TRBV7-9 and TRBJ2-7, with 15 nucleotides matching TRBD2. V gave up 5 bases and J gave up 4 bases; unmatched junction bases: 9. Germline CDR1 reads SEHNR; CDR2 reads FQNEAQ (reference sequence). The CDR3 contains 17 residues. In nucleotides, the CDR3 is TGTGCCAGCAGCAACACCGCCGGGACTAGCGGGAGGTACGAGCAGTACTTC. This sequence encodes CASSNTAGTSGRYEQYF.

The J gene is TRBJ1-2, the V gene TRBV5-1; 7 bases match TRBD1. Per germline, CDR1 SGHRS and CDR2 YFSETQ. The CDR3 extends over 15 amino acids. The V segment lost 2 bases and the J segment 7 bases; nucleotides outside the gene matches: 11. The CDR3 protein is CASSFGGTVRGGYTF. The DNA of the CDR3 is TGCGCCAGCAGCTTTGGGGGGACAGTCAGAGGTGGCTACACCTTC.

This clone was seen just once. This chain joins TRBV25-1 and TRBJ2-2, with D perhaps TRBD1 (7 bases). Germline CDR1 and CDR2: MGHDK and SYGVNS. CDR3 length: 15 residues. Trimming removed 4 bases from V and 4 bases from J, with 13 bases in between. The chain's CDR3 is CASSVGGGGTGELFF. The CDR3 coding sequence is TGTGCCAGCAGTGTCGGAGGGGGCGGCACCGGGGAGCTGTTTTTT.

The chain carries TRBV9 and TRBJ2-7, with D perhaps matching TRBD2 (7 bases). The V gene lost 3 bases and the J gene lost 7 bases, with 8 bases spanning the gap. The germline CDR1 and CDR2 sequences are SGDLS and YYNGEE. This CDR3 region has 11 residues. CDR3 protein: CASSEGGEQYF. In nucleotides, the CDR3 is TGTGCCAGCAGCGAGGGGGGGGAGCAGTACTTC.

The V call is TRBV25-1, the J call TRBJ1-6; 8 positions agree with TRBD1. The junction had 11 bases not matched to a gene; V was cut back by 6 bases and J by 7 bases. Germline-derived CDR1 and CDR2 are MGHDK and SYGVNS. There are 16 residues in the CDR3. DNA of the CDR3: TGTGCCAGCAGGGGGCCCGACAGGGGAGGGAATTCACCCCTCCACTTT. This translates into CASRGPDRGGNSPLHF.

This chain connects TRBV5-1 to TRBJ1-6; 7 bases match TRBD1. V was pared by 3 bases and J by 7 bases, with 7 bases of the junction left unmatched. Germline V gene lookup returns CDR1 SGHRS and CDR2 YFSETQ. CDR3 length: 15 amino acids. CDR3 sequence reads: CASSSETGWNSPLHF. CDR3 DNA sequence: TGCGCCAGCAGCTCCGAGACAGGGTGGAATTCACCCCTCCACTTT.

The rearrangement joins TRBV6-5 to TRBJ1-1; D is possibly TRBD1 (5 bases). The CDR3 length is 14 residues. Trimming shortened V by 0 bases and J by 0 bases, and 5 bases separated the two germline ends. CDR1 MNHEY and CDR2 SVGAGI come from the germline V gene. CDR3: CASSYSGVNTEAFF. The DNA of the CDR3 is TGTGCCAGCAGTTACTCAGGGGTGAACACTGAAGCTTTCTTT.

V usage is TRBV7-2 and J usage is TRBJ1-5; D is perhaps TRBD1 (5 bases). The CDR3 covers 14 residues. The germline V and J ends were trimmed by 0 bases and 2 bases, with 5 bases remaining between them. Germline loops: CDR1 SGHTA, CDR2 FQGNSA. CDR3 sequence: CASSLAGGNQPQHF. DNA of the CDR3: TGTGCCAGCAGCTTAGCAGGGGGCAATCAGCCCCAGCATTTT. Drawing the rest from reference TRBV7-2 and TRBJ1-5, the complete variable domain is GAGVSQSPSNKVTEKGKDVELRCDPISGHTALYWYRQSLGQGLEFLIYFQGNSAPDKSGLPSDRFSAERTGGSVSTLTIQRTQQEDSAVYLCASSLAGGNQPQHFGDGTRLSIL.

The V gene is TRBV28, the J gene TRBJ2-1; 12 bases are a match to TRBD2. The J segment lost 8 bases and the V segment lost 6 bases, leaving 14 bases of the junction unmatched. This CDR3 region has 17 residues. Germline V gives CDR1 MDHEN, CDR2 SYDVKM. This CDR3 is CASRPRLLAGGPYEQFF. As DNA, the CDR3 is TGTGCCAGCAGGCCCCGGCTCCTAGCGGGAGGGCCGTATGAGCAGTTCTTC.

The J gene is TRBJ2-3, the V gene TRBV6-5, with TRBD2 matching 9 bases. V lost 8 bases and J lost 1; bases outside the gene matches: 4. The CDR3 covers 14 residues. From germline, CDR1 is MNHEY and CDR2 SVGAGI. The CDR3 loop is CASRRTSGTDTQYF. The CDR3 DNA reads TGTGCCAGCCGAAGGACTAGCGGCACAGATACGCAGTATTTT.

The V gene is TRBV6-5, the J gene TRBJ1-3; TRBD1 agrees at 7 bases. The CDR3 length is 15 residues. Germline V gene lookup returns CDR1 MNHEY and CDR2 SVGAGI. V trimming: 7 bases; J trimming: 0 bases; junction bases outside the gene matches: 6. This chain's CDR3 is CASTPGQISGNTIYF. The CDR3 DNA is TGTGCCAGCACCCCGGGACAGATCTCTGGAAACACCATATATTTT.

This clone was picked up a small number of times. The CDR3 nucleotides read TGTGCCAGCAGTGTTGTGGGGGCAGACACCATATATTTT. Translating it yields CASSVVGADTIYF. V is TRBV2 and J is TRBJ1-3; tentative D call: TRBD1 (6 bases). Per germline, CDR1 SNHLY and CDR2 FYNNEI. V was pared by 4 bases and J by 8 bases, with 12 bases between. CDR3 length equals 13 residues.

The chain's CDR3 is CASRPLAGGLEQYF. CDR3 nucleotides: TGTGCCAGCAGACCGCTAGCGGGGGGGCTCGAGCAGTACTTC. The chain couples TRBV5-6 to TRBJ2-7; 12 nucleotides agree with TRBD2. The ends lost 5 bases at V and 6 bases at J; junction bases unmatched: 6. This CDR3 has 14 residues. The germline V gene has CDR1 SGHDT and CDR2 YYEEEE.

The chain employs TRBV29-1 and TRBJ1-4, with D perhaps TRBD1 (5 bases). CDR1 is SQVTM, CDR2 ANQGSEA, per germline. The length of the CDR3 is 12 residues. Trimming shortened V by 1 base and J by 11 bases, and 11 bases separated the two germline ends. The CDR3 nucleotides are TGCAGCGTTGAAGTTCCCCAGGGCAAACTGTTTTTT. Translation: CSVEVPQGKLFF. The variable domain in full, with the rest retrieved from reference TRBV29-1 and TRBJ1-4, is SAVISQKPSRDICQRGTSLTIQCQVDSQVTMMFWYRQQPGQSLTLIATANQGSEATYESGFVIDKFPISRPNLTFSTLTVSNMSPEDSSIYLCSVEVPQGKLFFGSGTQLSVL.

The chain joins TRBV9 to TRBJ2-3; tentatively, D is TRBD1 (5 bases). From germline, CDR1 is SGDLS and CDR2 YYNGEE. The CDR3 is 13 residues long. The germline V and J ends were trimmed by 7 bases and 2 bases, with 11 bases remaining between them. CDR3: CASGRQLTDTQYF. In DNA, the CDR3 is TGTGCCAGCGGCCGACAGCTCACAGATACGCAGTATTTT.

The V call is TRBV29-1, the J call TRBJ2-7; a weak D match, TRBD2 (7 bases). The germline V gene has CDR1 SQVTM and CDR2 ANQGSEA. V was clipped by 6 bases and J by 6 bases, with 18 bases between them. The CDR3 is 13 residues long. CDR3 in amino acids: CSVRGQGGGEQYF. CDR3 in DNA: TGCAGCGTCAGAGGGCAAGGGGGGGGCGAGCAGTACTTC.

V usage is TRBV5-1 and J usage is TRBJ2-1; 7 nucleotides match TRBD1. The length of the CDR3 is 15 residues. V trimming: 1 base; J trimming: 9 bases; junction bases outside the gene matches: 10. Germline loops: CDR1 SGHRS, CDR2 YFSETQ. CDR3 region: CASSLSPTGQGEQFF. DNA for the CDR3: TGCGCCAGCAGCTTGTCCCCGACAGGGCAGGGTGAGCAGTTCTTC.

This clone has just a few counts. The V and J genes are TRBV7-9 and TRBJ1-1; D unresolved. This CDR3 is built from 12 residues. Trimming left V 7 bases short and J 4 bases short, with 10 bases between. Germline V gene sequence: CDR1 SEHNR, CDR2 FQNEAQ (reference sequence). CDR3 sequence (DNA): TGTGCCAGCAACGGTGGGCGCACTGAAGCTTTCTTT. Its translation is CASNGGRTEAFF.